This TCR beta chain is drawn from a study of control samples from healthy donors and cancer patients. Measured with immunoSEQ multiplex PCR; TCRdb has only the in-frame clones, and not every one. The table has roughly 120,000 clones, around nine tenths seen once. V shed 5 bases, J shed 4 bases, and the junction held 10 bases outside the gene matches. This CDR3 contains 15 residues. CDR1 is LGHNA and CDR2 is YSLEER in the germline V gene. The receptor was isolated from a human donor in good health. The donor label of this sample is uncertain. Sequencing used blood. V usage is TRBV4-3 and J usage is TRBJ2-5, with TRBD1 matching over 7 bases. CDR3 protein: CASSEGLAGGETQYF. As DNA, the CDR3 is TGCGCCAGCAGCGAGGGATTAGCAGGGGGAGAGACCCAGTACTTC.